These 30 T cell receptor beta chains were all obtained from the same sample, sequenced in a study of pediatric ulcerative colitis. During colonoscopy, one to two rectal pinch biopsies were collected. TCRdb's table, derived via immunoSEQ multiplex PCR, lists solely in-frame clones and lacks some. The table shows about 25,000 clones, with roughly 70% occurring only once. The source material was gut tissue. The receptors originated from a boy aged 5-17 years with severe ulcerative colitis.

In DNA form, the CDR3 reads TGTGCCAGCAGTTTACAGGGTAGGGCTTTCTTT. The encoded protein is CASSLQGRAFF. The genes are TRBV6-6 and TRBJ1-1, with a weak D call TRBD1 (6 bases). Trimming shortened V by 4 bases and J by 11 bases, and 11 bases separated the two germline ends. CDR1 and CDR2 from the germline V gene are MNHNY and SVGAGI (reference sequence). The CDR3 spans 11 residues.

The chain uses TRBV10-3 and TRBJ2-5, with D possibly TRBD2 on 5 matching bases. V was cut by 7 bases and J by 4 bases, with 13 bases left in between. CDR3 length: 13 residues. The germline CDR1 and CDR2 sequences are ENHRY and SYGVKD. CDR3 sequence (DNA): TGTGCCATCATGGCCTCCCGGGGAGAGACCCAGTACTTC. It codes for CAIMASRGETQYF.

The genes are TRBV28 and TRBJ1-2; no clear D gene. The ends were cut back, 2 bases at V and 5 bases at J, with 6 bases in the middle. The CDR3 spans 12 residues. The germline CDR1 and CDR2 sequences are MDHEN and SYDVKM. CDR3 residues: CASSLPPYGYTF. The CDR3 DNA follows: TGTGCCAGCAGTTTACCGCCTTATGGCTACACCTTC.

This clone appeared once. CDR3 loop: CASSAGPGELFF. The DNA of the CDR3 is TGCGCCAGCAGCGCAGGCCCCGGGGAGCTGTTTTTT. The chain joins TRBV5-1 to TRBJ2-2, with D unresolved. V was shortened by 4 bases and J by 6 bases, with 7 bases between the two germline ends. From germline, CDR1 is SGHRS and CDR2 YFSETQ. This CDR3 is 12 amino acids long.

This chain connects TRBV18 to TRBJ1-3; no reliable D call. Germline values: CDR1 KGHSH, CDR2 LQKENI. V was shortened by 1 base and J by 4 bases, with 14 bases between the two germline ends. CDR3 size: 16 residues. The CDR3 region is CASSPLNLGFGNTIYF. In DNA, the CDR3 is TGTGCCAGCTCACCACTGAACTTGGGGTTCGGAAACACCATATATTTT.

This clone showed up just a few times. The V gene is TRBV6-1, the J gene TRBJ2-3; D unclear. The CDR3 has 12 amino acids. Trimming cost V 7 bases and J 1 base, with 6 bases left between them. Germline CDR1 and CDR2: MNHNS and SASEGT. The CDR3 protein is CASMAGTDTQYF. The CDR3 nucleotides are TGTGCCAGCATGGCGGGCACAGATACGCAGTATTTT.

The table lists this clone with a few counts. The V gene is TRBV19, the J gene TRBJ1-1, with 8 bases matching TRBD1. Germline CDR1 LNHDA, CDR2 SQIVND (reference sequence). J lost 5 bases, V lost 7 bases, and 9 bases had no gene match. This CDR3 is built from 14 residues. The CDR3 sequence: CASTGGNLGTEAFF. As DNA, the CDR3 is TGTGCCAGTACAGGGGGCAATTTGGGGACTGAAGCTTTCTTT.

The gene calls are TRBV30 and TRBJ2-3; 8 bases agree with TRBD2. Losses at the gene ends were 0 bases for V and 2 bases for J; bases not matched to a gene: 4. The germline gives CDR1 GTSNPN, CDR2 SVGIG (reference sequence). The CDR3 is 15 residues long. The DNA for the CDR3 is TGTGCCTGGAGTGTAGGTAGCGGGAACACAGATACGCAGTATTTT. Translation: CAWSVGSGNTDTQYF.

The chain carries TRBV28 and TRBJ1-1; D is undetermined. The V end lost 4 bases, the J end lost 9 bases, and 9 bases lay between the germline ends. The germline CDR1 and CDR2 sequences are MDHEN and SYDVKM. The length of the CDR3 is 11 residues. Here the CDR3 reads CASSSVAQAFF. The CDR3 nucleotides read TGTGCCAGCAGTTCGGTGGCCCAAGCTTTCTTT.

This rearrangement joins TRBV4-1 to TRBJ2-7, with 8 bases identical to TRBD2. Germline trimming cut 0 bases from V and 3 bases from J; bases unmatched to any gene: 4. The CDR3 spans 15 residues. Germline-derived CDR1 and CDR2 are MGHRA and YSYEKL. The DNA of the CDR3 is TGCGCCAGCAGCCAAGACCTCGCGGGAGGCTACGAGCAGTACTTC. It yields the protein CASSQDLAGGYEQYF.

This rearrangement joins TRBV2 to TRBJ2-1; a weak D match, TRBD2 (6 bases). In germline, CDR1 is SNHLY, CDR2 FYNNEI. V shed 8 bases and J shed 0 bases, with 20 bases lying between them. The CDR3 runs 17 residues. CDR3 residues: CASGGGARWSSYNEQFF. In nucleotides, the CDR3 is TGTGCCAGCGGAGGCGGGGCTAGGTGGAGCTCCTACAATGAGCAGTTCTTC.

The chain carries TRBV19 and TRBJ1-1, with 7 bases fitting TRBD1. CDR1 and CDR2 from the germline V gene are LNHDA and SQIVND (reference sequence). The trim removed 1 base at V and 4 bases at J, leaving 6 bases unmatched. This CDR3 is built from 15 residues. In DNA form, the CDR3 reads TGTGCCAGTAGTATAGGACAGGGTTTGAGCACTGAAGCTTTCTTT. It translates to CASSIGQGLSTEAFF.

By its share, this clone is medium-sized. J is TRBJ1-4 and V is TRBV7-6; no clear D gene. V lost 5 bases and J lost 6, with 7 bases in between. The CDR3 consists of 12 residues. Germline V gene sequence: CDR1 SGHVS, CDR2 FNYEAQ. The CDR3 is CASSRADEKLFF. CDR3 DNA: TGTGCCAGCAGCCGGGCTGATGAAAAACTGTTTTTT. The variable domain in full, with the rest retrieved from reference TRBV7-6 and TRBJ1-4, is GAGVSQSPRYKVTKRGQDVALRCDPISGHVSLYWYRQALGQGPEFLTYFNYEAQQDKSGLPNDRFSAERPEGSISTLTIQRTEQRDSAMYRCASSRADEKLFFGSGTQLSVL.

The J gene is TRBJ2-7, the V gene TRBV11-1; D remains ambiguous. This CDR3 is 13 amino acids long. V dropped 1 base and J dropped 2 bases, with 6 bases sitting between them. CDR1 and CDR2 (germline): SGHAT, FQDESV (reference sequence). The CDR3 reads CASSLDGTYEQYF. CDR3 DNA: TGTGCCAGCAGCTTAGACGGAACCTACGAGCAGTACTTC.

This clone was recorded once. The rearrangement joins TRBV19 to TRBJ1-5; 7 bases are shared with TRBD1. V dropped 2 bases and J dropped 4; count of bases not matched to a gene: 14. CDR1 is LNHDA, CDR2 SQIVND, per germline (reference sequence). This CDR3 region has 18 residues. CDR3 bases: TGTGCCAGTAGTATAAGGTGGACTTTGGGACAGACTAATCAGCCCCAGCATTTT. It encodes CASSIRWTLGQTNQPQHF.

Sample share makes this clone medium-sized. This chain uses TRBV9 with TRBJ2-1; 11 nucleotides line up with TRBD2. The CDR3 is 15 amino acids. Germline V gene sequence: CDR1 SGDLS, CDR2 YYNGEE. J gave up 4 bases and V 3 bases, and 3 bases lay outside the gene matches. CDR3: CASSASGRSYNEQFF. CDR3 nucleotides: TGTGCCAGCAGCGCTAGCGGGAGGTCATACAATGAGCAGTTCTTC.

The chain recombines TRBV9 with TRBJ1-1; possibly TRBD1 for D (6 bases). From germline, CDR1 is SGDLS and CDR2 YYNGEE. The CDR3 runs 14 residues. V shed 2 bases and J shed 8 bases, with 16 bases lying between them. CDR3 sequence: CASSVVRDNAEAFF. CDR3 sequence (DNA): TGTGCCAGCAGCGTCGTCCGGGACAACGCCGAAGCTTTCTTT.

This clone has only one observation. This rearrangement joins TRBV7-2 to TRBJ2-5, with D maybe TRBD2 (6 bases). Germline CDR1 reads SGHTA; CDR2 reads FQGNSA. V was cut by 4 bases and J by 0 bases, with 15 bases left in between. This CDR3 is built from 16 residues. This CDR3 reads CASSSQGLLYQETQYF. The CDR3 DNA reads TGTGCCAGCAGCTCCCAGGGACTCCTGTACCAAGAGACCCAGTACTTC.

This clone was found once. The chain employs TRBV5-5 and TRBJ2-7, with D maybe TRBD1 (5 bases). The V end was cut by 2 bases, the J end by 6 bases, with 24 bases between. Germline V gene lookup returns CDR1 SGHKS and CDR2 YYEKEE (reference sequence). The CDR3 has 17 amino acids. This CDR3 is CASSLSNGLGVSGEQYF. The DNA of the CDR3 is TGTGCCAGCAGCTTATCTAACGGCCTAGGGGTTTCGGGCGAGCAGTACTTC.

This sequence joins TRBV5-4 and TRBJ1-2; D is ambiguous. Germline assignment: CDR1 SGHNT and CDR2 YYREEE (reference sequence). The V end lost 0 bases, the J end lost 8 bases, and 17 bases lay between the germline ends. There are 15 residues in the CDR3. The CDR3 is CASSLANLQTSGYTF. For the CDR3, the DNA is TGTGCCAGCAGCTTGGCCAATCTACAAACGTCCGGCTACACCTTC.

The chain is built from TRBV7-2 and TRBJ2-1; maybe TRBD2 (5 bases). V was trimmed by 1 base and J by 3 bases, leaving 13 bases between them. This CDR3 has 16 amino acids. Germline CDR1 SGHTA, CDR2 FQGNSA. The CDR3 DNA sequence: TGTGCCAGCAGCTTAGGCTGGCGGGCGTTCTACAATGAGCAGTTCTTC. It yields the protein CASSLGWRAFYNEQFF.

The chain combines TRBV5-6 with TRBJ1-1, with TRBD1 identical over 9 bases. Germline V lookup: CDR1 SGHDT, CDR2 YYEEEE. V trimming: 4 bases; J trimming: 8 bases; junction bases outside the gene matches: 12. This CDR3 comprises 15 residues. Here the CDR3 reads CASSPGQGFRVEAFF. In nucleotides, the CDR3 is TGTGCCAGCAGCCCGGGACAGGGTTTCAGAGTGGAAGCTTTCTTT.

The V and J genes are TRBV10-3 and TRBJ1-1; D gene unclear. V lost 7 bases, J lost 1 base, and 16 bases lay in between. The CDR3 extends over 15 amino acids. CDR1 is ENHRY, CDR2 SYGVKD, per germline. The CDR3 DNA is TGTGCCATCACCCTAGGGAGGACTGGGAACACTGAAGCTTTCTTT. The encoded protein is CAITLGRTGNTEAFF.

The chain combines TRBV6-5 with TRBJ1-2; tentatively, D is TRBD1 (6 bases). V lost 7 bases and J lost 4, with 19 bases in between. This CDR3 is built from 15 residues. Germline loops: CDR1 MNHEY, CDR2 SVGAGI. CDR3 DNA sequence: TGTGCCAGCAAGGGGGGCGTGGGGTACTTCTATGGCTACACCTTC. Residues: CASKGGVGYFYGYTF.

This clone was detected only a few times. V usage is TRBV30 and J usage is TRBJ1-3; 7 bases map to TRBD1. Germline V gives CDR1 GTSNPN, CDR2 SVGIG (reference sequence). The junction had 6 bases not matched to a gene; V was cut back by 4 bases and J by 0 bases. The length of the CDR3 is 15 residues. CDR3 nucleotides: TGTGCCTGGACACCGGGACAGCTCTCTGGAAACACCATATATTTT. Residues: CAWTPGQLSGNTIYF.

The V call is TRBV11-1, the J call TRBJ1-2, with D possibly matching TRBD1 (5 bases). With 5 bases removed from V and 8 bases from J, the gap between germline ends came to 21 bases. Looked up from germline, CDR1 is SGHAT and CDR2 is FQDESV (reference sequence). The CDR3 loop spans 15 amino acids. CDR3: CASSPAGTSSEGYTF. CDR3 in DNA: TGTGCCAGCAGCCCGGCCGGGACCTCGTCGGAAGGCTACACCTTC.

The rearrangement joins TRBV7-2 to TRBJ2-5; the D gene is possibly TRBD1 (5 bases). The CDR3 covers 14 residues. In germline, CDR1 is SGHTA, CDR2 FQGNSA. The ends were cut back, 5 bases at V and 5 bases at J, with 15 bases in the middle. The CDR3 DNA reads as TGTGCCAGCAGCACAGGAACTGCAGGGGAGACCCAGTACTTC. Translating gives CASSTGTAGETQYF.

In its sample, this clone was seen a few times. The rearrangement uses TRBV5-1 and TRBJ2-7, with a tentative D call TRBD2 (6 bases). This CDR3 is 16 amino acids long. Germline CDR1 SGHRS, CDR2 YFSETQ. The V end lost 3 bases, the J end lost 5 bases, and 21 bases lay between the germline ends. This CDR3 reads CASSWGGQTVTDEQYF. Written as DNA, the CDR3 is TGCGCCAGCAGCTGGGGAGGACAAACAGTAACCGACGAGCAGTACTTC.

This chain links TRBV7-2 with TRBJ2-7, with 7 bases matching TRBD1. Germline assignment: CDR1 SGHTA and CDR2 FQGNSA. The CDR3 extends over 16 amino acids. V lost 4 bases and J lost 7; bases outside the gene matches: 16. The CDR3 protein is CASSSLGAGGRVEQYF. The CDR3 DNA is TGTGCCAGCAGCTCACTAGGGGCAGGGGGACGTGTGGAGCAGTACTTC.

This rearrangement joins TRBV29-1 to TRBJ2-2; the D gene could be TRBD1 or TRBD2 (5 bases each). V shed 5 bases and J shed 5 bases, with 18 bases lying between them. Germline V CDR1 and CDR2: SQVTM, ANQGSEA. This CDR3 contains 15 residues. In DNA, the CDR3 is TGCAGCGTTATGGTTGAGGCAGGGAGAACCGGGGAGCTGTTTTTT. This gives the protein CSVMVEAGRTGELFF.